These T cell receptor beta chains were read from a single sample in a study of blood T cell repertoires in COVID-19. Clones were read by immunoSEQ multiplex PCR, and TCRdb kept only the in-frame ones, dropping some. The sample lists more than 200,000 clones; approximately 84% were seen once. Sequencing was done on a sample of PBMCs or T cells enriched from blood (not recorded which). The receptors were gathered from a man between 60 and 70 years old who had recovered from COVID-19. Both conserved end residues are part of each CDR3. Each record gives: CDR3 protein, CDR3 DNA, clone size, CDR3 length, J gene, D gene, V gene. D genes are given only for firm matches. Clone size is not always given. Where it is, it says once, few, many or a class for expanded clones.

cdr3_aa: CASSFDSWETQYF
cdr3_nt: TGCGCCAGCAGCTTCGACAGTTGGGAGACCCAGTACTTC
clone_size: NA
cdr3_length: 13
j_call: TRBJ2-5
d_call: NA
v_call: TRBV5-1

cdr3_aa: CASSQVGPLEGEQYF
cdr3_nt: TGTGCCAGCAGCCAAGTAGGCCCATTGGAGGGGGAGCAGTACTTC
clone_size: NA
cdr3_length: 15
j_call: TRBJ2-7
d_call: NA
v_call: TRBV3-1/TRBV3-2

cdr3_aa: CAWSSDRGYGYTF
cdr3_nt: TGTGCCTGGAGTTCCGACAGGGGCTATGGCTACACCTTC
clone_size: NA
cdr3_length: 13
j_call: TRBJ1-2
d_call: TRBD1
v_call: TRBV30

cdr3_aa: CASSLSRDTEAFF
cdr3_nt: TGTGCCAGCAGCTTATCGAGGGACACTGAAGCTTTCTTT
clone_size: NA
cdr3_length: 13
j_call: TRBJ1-1
d_call: NA
v_call: TRBV7-2

cdr3_aa: CASSQTRGWVMNTEAFF
cdr3_nt: TGCGCCAGCAGCCAGACAAGGGGGTGGGTAATGAACACTGAAGCTTTCTTT
clone_size: NA
cdr3_length: 17
j_call: TRBJ1-1
d_call: NA
v_call: TRBV4-3

cdr3_aa: CAWSENRDKQYF
cdr3_nt: TGTGCCTGGAGTGAGAACAGGGATAAGCAGTACTTC
clone_size: NA
cdr3_length: 12
j_call: TRBJ2-7
d_call: NA
v_call: TRBV30

cdr3_aa: CASSGQGRRDGYTF
cdr3_nt: TGTGCCAGCAGTGGACAGGGACGACGGGATGGCTACACCTTC
clone_size: once
cdr3_length: 14
j_call: TRBJ1-2
d_call: TRBD1
v_call: TRBV2

cdr3_aa: CASSLGTGGGNTIYF
cdr3_nt: TGTGCCAGCAGCTTAGGCACAGGGGGCGGAAACACCATATATTTT
clone_size: NA
cdr3_length: 15
j_call: TRBJ1-3
d_call: TRBD1
v_call: TRBV7-9

cdr3_aa: CASSESPGKNTEAFF
cdr3_nt: TGCGCCAGCAGTGAGTCGCCAGGGAAGAACACTGAAGCTTTCTTT
clone_size: NA
cdr3_length: 15
j_call: TRBJ1-1
d_call: NA
v_call: TRBV10-1

cdr3_aa: CASSHDRGDYGYTF
cdr3_nt: TGCGCCAGCAGCCATGACAGGGGAGACTATGGCTACACCTTC
clone_size: NA
cdr3_length: 14
j_call: TRBJ1-2
d_call: TRBD1
v_call: TRBV5-1

cdr3_aa: CATSAPPRVRSPGELFF
cdr3_nt: TGTGCCACCAGTGCACCCCCCAGGGTTAGGTCTCCCGGGGAGCTGTTTTTT
clone_size: few
cdr3_length: 17
j_call: TRBJ2-2
d_call: NA
v_call: TRBV24-1

cdr3_aa: CASSHGGKGNQPQHF
cdr3_nt: TGTGCCAGCAGCCACGGGGGGAAGGGCAATCAGCCCCAGCATTTT
clone_size: NA
cdr3_length: 15
j_call: TRBJ1-5
d_call: NA
v_call: TRBV3-1/TRBV3-2

cdr3_aa: CASSLAGLPNTEAFF
cdr3_nt: TGTGCCAGCAGCTTAGCGGGGCTACCCAACACTGAAGCTTTCTTT
clone_size: NA
cdr3_length: 15
j_call: TRBJ1-1
d_call: NA
v_call: TRBV7-8

cdr3_aa: CSVETQGSTIYF
cdr3_nt: TGCAGCGTTGAAACCCAGGGAAGCACCATATATTTT
clone_size: few
cdr3_length: 12
j_call: TRBJ1-3
d_call: NA
v_call: TRBV29-1

cdr3_aa: CASSPTGPLSTDTQYF
cdr3_nt: TGTGCCAGCTCACCAACAGGCCCTCTTAGCACAGATACGCAGTATTTT
clone_size: NA
cdr3_length: 16
j_call: TRBJ2-3
d_call: NA
v_call: TRBV18

cdr3_aa: CASSSQENGYTF
cdr3_nt: TGTGCCAGCAGTTCTCAGGAAAATGGCTACACCTTC
clone_size: NA
cdr3_length: 12
j_call: TRBJ1-2
d_call: NA
v_call: TRBV28

cdr3_aa: CASSPRWQGNTEAFF
cdr3_nt: TGTGCCAGCTCACCACGGTGGCAGGGGAACACTGAAGCTTTCTTT
clone_size: NA
cdr3_length: 15
j_call: TRBJ1-1
d_call: NA
v_call: TRBV18

cdr3_aa: CASSRTGEETQYF
cdr3_nt: TGTGCCAGTAGCCGGACAGGGGAAGAGACCCAGTACTTC
clone_size: NA
cdr3_length: 13
j_call: TRBJ2-5
d_call: TRBD1
v_call: TRBV19

cdr3_aa: CATSRDRQSYEQYF
cdr3_nt: TGTGCCACCAGCAGAGATAGACAGTCCTACGAGCAGTACTTC
clone_size: NA
cdr3_length: 14
j_call: TRBJ2-7
d_call: NA
v_call: TRBV15

cdr3_aa: CASSIEGRRNQPQHF
cdr3_nt: TGTGCCAGTAGTATAGAGGGCAGGCGCAATCAGCCCCAGCATTTT
clone_size: NA
cdr3_length: 15
j_call: TRBJ1-5
d_call: NA
v_call: TRBV19

cdr3_aa: CASSPKGNEQFF
cdr3_nt: TGTGCCAGCTCACCAAAGGGGAATGAGCAGTTCTTC
clone_size: NA
cdr3_length: 12
j_call: TRBJ2-1
d_call: NA
v_call: TRBV18

cdr3_aa: CASSSPTQVHGYGYTF
cdr3_nt: TGTGCCAGCAGTTCCCCGACCCAGGTACACGGATATGGCTACACCTTC
clone_size: NA
cdr3_length: 16
j_call: TRBJ1-2
d_call: NA
v_call: TRBV2

cdr3_aa: CASSYSMTGVGYTF
cdr3_nt: TGTGCCAGCAGTTACTCGATGACAGGGGTTGGCTACACCTTC
clone_size: NA
cdr3_length: 14
j_call: TRBJ1-2
d_call: TRBD1
v_call: TRBV6-5

cdr3_aa: CASSLRTAMNTEAFF
cdr3_nt: TGTGCCAGCAGCCTTCGGACTGCGATGAACACTGAAGCTTTCTTT
clone_size: NA
cdr3_length: 15
j_call: TRBJ1-1
d_call: NA
v_call: TRBV11-2

cdr3_aa: CASSRAGLLAKNIQYF
cdr3_nt: TGTGCCAGCAGCCGCGCGGGGTTGCTAGCCAAAAACATTCAGTACTTC
clone_size: NA
cdr3_length: 16
j_call: TRBJ2-4
d_call: NA
v_call: TRBV3-1/TRBV3-2

cdr3_aa: CASSISTGVGTGELFF
cdr3_nt: TGTGCCAGTAGTATTTCAACGGGGGTTGGTACCGGGGAGCTGTTTTTT
clone_size: NA
cdr3_length: 16
j_call: TRBJ2-2
d_call: NA
v_call: TRBV19

cdr3_aa: CASSPQGGGGTNEQFF
cdr3_nt: TGTGCCAGCAGCCCTCAAGGGGGCGGGGGGACCAATGAGCAGTTCTTC
clone_size: once
cdr3_length: 16
j_call: TRBJ2-1
d_call: NA
v_call: TRBV7-3

cdr3_aa: CASSEAIGGADTQYF
cdr3_nt: TGTGCCAGCAGTGAAGCTATCGGGGGGGCAGATACGCAGTATTTT
clone_size: NA
cdr3_length: 15
j_call: TRBJ2-3
d_call: TRBD2
v_call: TRBV6-1

cdr3_aa: CASSQVGQGGSPLHF
cdr3_nt: TGTGCCAGCAGCCAAGTCGGTCAGGGGGGATCACCCCTCCACTTT
clone_size: NA
cdr3_length: 15
j_call: TRBJ1-6
d_call: TRBD1
v_call: TRBV3-1/TRBV3-2

cdr3_aa: CASSESSTGGDAFF
cdr3_nt: TGCGCCAGCAGTGAGTCTTCGACAGGGGGCGACGCTTTCTTT
clone_size: once
cdr3_length: 14
j_call: TRBJ1-1
d_call: TRBD1
v_call: TRBV10-2

cdr3_aa: CASSFDDRSGRNTQYF
cdr3_nt: TGTGCCAGCAGCTTCGACGACAGGTCCGGGAGGAATACGCAGTATTTT
clone_size: NA
cdr3_length: 16
j_call: TRBJ2-3
d_call: NA
v_call: TRBV5-6

cdr3_aa: CASSTAGTGVVTEAFF
cdr3_nt: TGCGCCAGCAGCACGGCCGGGACAGGGGTTGTCACTGAAGCTTTCTTT
clone_size: NA
cdr3_length: 16
j_call: TRBJ1-1
d_call: TRBD1
v_call: TRBV5-1

cdr3_aa: CASSQKQGPQETQYF
cdr3_nt: TGCGCCAGCAGCCAGAAACAGGGACCCCAAGAGACCCAGTACTTC
clone_size: NA
cdr3_length: 15
j_call: TRBJ2-5
d_call: NA
v_call: TRBV4-3

cdr3_aa: CASSYGSVQAQYF
cdr3_nt: TGTGCCAGCAGTTACGGCTCAGTGCAGGCCCAGTACTTC
clone_size: NA
cdr3_length: 13
j_call: TRBJ2-5
d_call: NA
v_call: TRBV6-5

cdr3_aa: CASSLGTSGGYEQYF
cdr3_nt: TGTGCCAGCAGCTTGGGGACTAGCGGGGGGTACGAGCAGTACTTC
clone_size: NA
cdr3_length: 15
j_call: TRBJ2-7
d_call: TRBD2
v_call: TRBV7-8

cdr3_aa: CASSSEPGTGAYQPQHF
cdr3_nt: TGTGCCAGCAGCTCCGAACCCGGGACAGGGGCATATCAGCCCCAGCATTTT
clone_size: NA
cdr3_length: 17
j_call: TRBJ1-5
d_call: TRBD1
v_call: TRBV5-8

cdr3_aa: CASSLAGTGLNSPLHF
cdr3_nt: TGCGCCAGCAGCTTGGCGGGGACAGGGCTAAATTCACCCCTCCACTTT
clone_size: NA
cdr3_length: 16
j_call: TRBJ1-6
d_call: TRBD1
v_call: TRBV5-1

cdr3_aa: CATSTGGTGELFF
cdr3_nt: TGCGCCACCTCGACAGGGGGAACCGGGGAGCTGTTTTTT
clone_size: few
cdr3_length: 13
j_call: TRBJ2-2
d_call: TRBD1
v_call: TRBV10-1

cdr3_aa: CASSSPPGHPPTDTQYF
cdr3_nt: TGTGCCAGCAGCTCCCCGCCCGGACATCCTCCCACAGATACGCAGTATTTT
clone_size: once
cdr3_length: 17
j_call: TRBJ2-3
d_call: NA
v_call: TRBV7-2

cdr3_aa: CASSLGQGSNQPQHF
cdr3_nt: TGCGCCAGCAGTCTTGGGCAGGGGAGCAATCAGCCCCAGCATTTT
clone_size: NA
cdr3_length: 15
j_call: TRBJ1-5
d_call: NA
v_call: TRBV23-1

cdr3_aa: CASSVQGAGNTEAFF
cdr3_nt: TGTGCCAGCAGCGTACAGGGGGCGGGGAACACTGAAGCTTTCTTT
clone_size: NA
cdr3_length: 15
j_call: TRBJ1-1
d_call: TRBD1
v_call: TRBV11-3

cdr3_aa: CASRGQGNRETQYF
cdr3_nt: TGTGCCAGCAGGGGACAGGGGAATCGAGAGACCCAGTACTTC
clone_size: few
cdr3_length: 14
j_call: TRBJ2-5
d_call: TRBD1
v_call: TRBV6-5

cdr3_aa: CASGLVGTGEETQYF
cdr3_nt: TGTGCTAGTGGTTTGGTCGGGACAGGGGAGGAGACCCAGTACTTC
clone_size: NA
cdr3_length: 15
j_call: TRBJ2-5
d_call: TRBD1
v_call: TRBV12-5

cdr3_aa: CASSLVAGDLIAKNIQYF
cdr3_nt: TGTGCCAGCAGCTTAGTAGCGGGGGACCTGATAGCCAAAAACATTCAGTACTTC
clone_size: NA
cdr3_length: 18
j_call: TRBJ2-4
d_call: TRBD2
v_call: TRBV7-9

cdr3_aa: CASSYRADTEAFF
cdr3_nt: TGTGCCAGCAGCTATCGTGCGGACACTGAAGCTTTCTTT
clone_size: NA
cdr3_length: 13
j_call: TRBJ1-1
d_call: NA
v_call: TRBV11-2

cdr3_aa: CASSFEGVLGETQYF
cdr3_nt: TGTGCCAGCAGCTTTGAGGGGGTGCTAGGGGAGACCCAGTACTTC
clone_size: few
cdr3_length: 15
j_call: TRBJ2-5
d_call: NA
v_call: TRBV7-9

cdr3_aa: CASSPGQSTNEKLFF
cdr3_nt: TGTGCCAGCAGCCCAGGACAGTCAACTAATGAAAAACTGTTTTTT
clone_size: NA
cdr3_length: 15
j_call: TRBJ1-4
d_call: NA
v_call: TRBV5-6

cdr3_aa: CASSKSRHSGDSTDTQYF
cdr3_nt: TGTGCCAGCAGCAAATCCCGACATTCAGGGGATAGCACAGATACGCAGTATTTT
clone_size: NA
cdr3_length: 18
j_call: TRBJ2-3
d_call: NA
v_call: TRBV21-1

cdr3_aa: CASSYRSLNTEAFF
cdr3_nt: TGTGCCAGCAGTTACAGGAGCTTGAACACTGAAGCTTTCTTT
clone_size: NA
cdr3_length: 14
j_call: TRBJ1-1
d_call: NA
v_call: TRBV5-4

cdr3_aa: CASRVSGGDDEQYF
cdr3_nt: TGTGCCAGCAGGGTGAGCGGGGGGGACGACGAGCAGTACTTC
clone_size: once
cdr3_length: 14
j_call: TRBJ2-7
d_call: TRBD2
v_call: TRBV2

cdr3_aa: CASSLTGGAREKLFF
cdr3_nt: TGCGCCAGCAGTCTCACCGGGGGGGCGCGTGAAAAACTGTTTTTT
clone_size: once
cdr3_length: 15
j_call: TRBJ1-4
d_call: NA
v_call: TRBV5-1

cdr3_aa: CASSQDLAGAYEQYF
cdr3_nt: TGTGCCAGCAGCCAAGACCTAGCGGGGGCCTACGAGCAGTACTTC
clone_size: NA
cdr3_length: 15
j_call: TRBJ2-7
d_call: TRBD2
v_call: TRBV3-1/TRBV3-2